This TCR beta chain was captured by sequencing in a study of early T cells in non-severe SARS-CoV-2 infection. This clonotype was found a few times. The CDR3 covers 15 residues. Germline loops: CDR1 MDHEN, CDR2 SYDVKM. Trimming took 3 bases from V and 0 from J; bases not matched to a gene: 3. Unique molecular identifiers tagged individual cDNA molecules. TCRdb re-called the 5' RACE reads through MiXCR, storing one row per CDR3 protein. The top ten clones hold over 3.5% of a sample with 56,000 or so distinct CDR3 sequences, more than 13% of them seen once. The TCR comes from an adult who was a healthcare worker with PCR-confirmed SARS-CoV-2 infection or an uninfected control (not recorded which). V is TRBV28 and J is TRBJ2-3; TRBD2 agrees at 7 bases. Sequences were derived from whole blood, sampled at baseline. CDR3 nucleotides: TGTGCCAGCAGTTTTTCAGCGGGGAGCACAGATACGCAGTATTTT. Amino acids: CASSFSAGSTDTQYF.